This TCR beta chain was captured in a study of cytomegalovirus exposure and HLA in healthy donors. Study-wide results and limits: TCR association rates varied by HLA locus in a later analysis, with DRB1 highest and HLA-C lowest. As immune exposure information, only CMV serostatus was available.

Per germline, CDR1 PRHDT and CDR2 FYEKMQ (reference sequence). The CDR3 has 16 residues. The V and J ends lost 4 bases and 0 bases respectively, with 16 bases between them. Regarding this clone: Its target is not known.

The PCR made use of 60 Vbeta and 13 Jbeta primers. Sequenced by immunoSEQ multiplex PCR; TCRdb stores in-frame clones only, minus some. The table has around 190,000 clones, around 77% seen once. The sample was PBMCs. The source is a man in his sixties in good health and CMV-seronegative. The gene calls are TRBV13 and TRBJ2-7; D unresolved. The CDR3 DNA is TGTGCCAGCAGCTCCGGCTCGGGTGCAAGCTCCTACGAGCAGTACTTC. It is translated as CASSSGSGASSYEQYF.